Below, one TCR beta chain is given with its context. Its antigen is still unknown. This PCR relied on a set of 60 Vbeta primers and 13 Jbeta primers. TCRdb's copy holds only in-frame clones and misses some; the assay was immunoSEQ multiplex PCR. This table has some 120,000 clones, over 80% appearing once. The sample is drawn from a study of cytomegalovirus exposure and HLA in healthy donors. Study results and caveats: The study reported that TCR beta sequences accurately predicted HLA-A and HLA-B alleles in most subjects. In a later analysis, several top co-occurrence clusters appeared linked to parvovirus B19, influenza, CMV and Epstein-Barr virus.

In germline, CDR1 is SGHRS, CDR2 YFSETQ. This CDR3 comprises 13 residues. Trimming shortened V by 2 bases and J by 1 base, and 7 bases separated the two germline ends. The donors gave bone marrow, and they were healthy. The chain employs TRBV5-1 and TRBJ2-7; D gene ambiguous. The sample comprised PBMCs. The source is a man aged 18 to 30 in good health and CMV-seropositive. This chain's CDR3 is CASSLSRSYEQYF. CDR3 in DNA: TGCGCCAGCAGCTTATCGAGATCCTACGAGCAGTACTTC.